The table lists the clone carrying this T cell receptor beta chain with a few counts. The CDR3 length is 13 residues. V trimming: 7 bases; J trimming: 5 bases; junction bases outside the gene matches: 4. Germline lookup yields CDR1 SGHNT and CDR2 YYREEE (reference sequence). Sequencing used immunoSEQ multiplex PCR; TCRdb keeps in-frame clones, though not all of them. The data contain about 180,000 clones, around nine tenths of them singletons. The sample is drawn from a study of control samples from healthy donors and cancer patients. V is TRBV5-4 and J is TRBJ1-1; 11 nucleotides line up with TRBD1. The sequence was collected from a man between 25 and 39 years old in good health. The sample taken for sequencing was blood. CDR3 bases: TGTGCCAGCCGGACAGGGGGCCGGACTGAAGCTTTCTTT. Amino acid sequence: CASRTGGRTEAFF.